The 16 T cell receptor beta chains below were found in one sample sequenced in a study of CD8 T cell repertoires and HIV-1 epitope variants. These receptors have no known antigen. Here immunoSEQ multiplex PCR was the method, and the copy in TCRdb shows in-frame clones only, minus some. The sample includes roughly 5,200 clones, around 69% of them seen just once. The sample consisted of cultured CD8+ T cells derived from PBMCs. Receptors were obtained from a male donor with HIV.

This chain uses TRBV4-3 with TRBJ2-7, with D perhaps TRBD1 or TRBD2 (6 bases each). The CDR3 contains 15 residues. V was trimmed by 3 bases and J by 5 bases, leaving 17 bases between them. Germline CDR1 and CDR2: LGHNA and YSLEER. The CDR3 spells CASSHAQGGLHEQYF. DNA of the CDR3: TGCGCCAGCAGCCACGCACAGGGAGGCCTTCACGAGCAGTACTTC.

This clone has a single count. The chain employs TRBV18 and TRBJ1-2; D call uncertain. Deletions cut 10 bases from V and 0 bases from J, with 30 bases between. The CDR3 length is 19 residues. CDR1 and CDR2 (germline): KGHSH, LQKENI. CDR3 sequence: CANSPTPRQPKVSNYGYTF. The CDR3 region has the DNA TGTGCCAACTCTCCCACTCCACGCCAGCCCAAAGTCTCTAACTATGGCTACACCTTC.

CDR3 region: CASSQDPVELDYGYTF. The CDR3 DNA is TGCGCCAGCAGCCAAGATCCCGTCGAACTCGACTATGGCTACACCTTC. The chain is built from TRBV4-1 and TRBJ1-2; D is uncertain. V dropped 0 bases and J dropped 3 bases, with 14 bases sitting between them. Germline V gives CDR1 MGHRA, CDR2 YSYEKL. The CDR3 length is 16 residues.

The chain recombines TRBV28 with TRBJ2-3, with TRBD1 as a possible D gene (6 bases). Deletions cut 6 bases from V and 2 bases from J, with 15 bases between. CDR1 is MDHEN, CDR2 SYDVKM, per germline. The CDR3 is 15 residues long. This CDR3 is CASSPGQFFTDTQYF. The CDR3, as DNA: TGTGCCAGCAGCCCTGGACAGTTTTTCACAGATACGCAGTATTTT.

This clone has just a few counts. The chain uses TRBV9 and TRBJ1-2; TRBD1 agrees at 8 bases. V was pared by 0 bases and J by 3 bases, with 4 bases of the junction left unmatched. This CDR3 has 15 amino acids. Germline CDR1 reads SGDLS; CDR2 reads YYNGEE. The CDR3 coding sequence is TGTGCCAGCAGCGTAGGGGGGACAGGTGACTATGGCTACACCTTC. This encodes CASSVGGTGDYGYTF.

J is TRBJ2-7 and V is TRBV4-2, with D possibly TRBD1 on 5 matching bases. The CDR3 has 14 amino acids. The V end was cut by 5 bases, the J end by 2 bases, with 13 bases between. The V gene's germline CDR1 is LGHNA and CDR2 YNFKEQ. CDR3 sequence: CASSDSTVTYEQYF. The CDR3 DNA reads TGTGCCAGCAGCGACTCGACAGTTACCTACGAGCAGTACTTC.

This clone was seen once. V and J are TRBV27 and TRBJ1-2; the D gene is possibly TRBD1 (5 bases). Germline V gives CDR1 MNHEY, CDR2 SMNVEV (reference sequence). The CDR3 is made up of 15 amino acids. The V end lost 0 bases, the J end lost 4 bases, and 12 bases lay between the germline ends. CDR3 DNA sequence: TGTGCCAGCAGTTTATCGGGGCCCTTCACCTATGGCTACACCTTC. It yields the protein CASSLSGPFTYGYTF.

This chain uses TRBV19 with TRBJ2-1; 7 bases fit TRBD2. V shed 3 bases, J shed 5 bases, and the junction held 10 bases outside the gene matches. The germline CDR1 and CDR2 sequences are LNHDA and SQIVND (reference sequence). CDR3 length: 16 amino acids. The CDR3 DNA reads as TGTGCCAGTAGTATGGCGGGGGTTTGGATGGACAATGAGCAGTTCTTC. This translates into CASSMAGVWMDNEQFF. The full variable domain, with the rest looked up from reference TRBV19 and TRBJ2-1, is DGGITQSPKYLFRKEGQNVTLSCEQNLNHDAMYWYRQDPGQGLRLIYYSQIVNDFQKGDIAEGYSVSREKKESFPLTVTSAQKNPTAFYLCASSMAGVWMDNEQFFGPGTRLTVL.

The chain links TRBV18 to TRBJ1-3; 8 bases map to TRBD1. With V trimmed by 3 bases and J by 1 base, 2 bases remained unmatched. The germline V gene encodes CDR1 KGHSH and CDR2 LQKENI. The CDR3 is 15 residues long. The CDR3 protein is CASSPGQGSGNTIYF. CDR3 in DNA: TGTGCCAGCTCACCTGGACAGGGTTCTGGAAACACCATATATTTT.

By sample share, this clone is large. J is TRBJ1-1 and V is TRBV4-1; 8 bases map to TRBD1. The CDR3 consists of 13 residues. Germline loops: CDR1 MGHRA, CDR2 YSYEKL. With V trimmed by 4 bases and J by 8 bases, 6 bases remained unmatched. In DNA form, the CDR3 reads TGCGCCAGCAGCCGTTTACAGGGGGAGGAAGCTTTCTTT. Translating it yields CASSRLQGEEAFF.

The CDR3 spells CASSLAVSYEQYF. The CDR3, as DNA: TGTGCCAGCAGCTTAGCAGTTTCCTACGAGCAGTACTTC. The chain combines TRBV7-6 with TRBJ2-7; no definite D call. In germline, CDR1 is SGHVS, CDR2 FNYEAQ. V lost 0 bases, J lost 1 base, and 4 bases lay in between. The CDR3 is 13 amino acids.

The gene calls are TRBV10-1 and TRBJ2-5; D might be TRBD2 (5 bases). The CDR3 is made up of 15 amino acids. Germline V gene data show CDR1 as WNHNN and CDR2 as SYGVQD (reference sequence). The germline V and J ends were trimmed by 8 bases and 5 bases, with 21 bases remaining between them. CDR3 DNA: TGCGCCAGCGGACCCAACGACGGATCGGGGGAGACCCAGTACTTC. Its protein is CASGPNDGSGETQYF.

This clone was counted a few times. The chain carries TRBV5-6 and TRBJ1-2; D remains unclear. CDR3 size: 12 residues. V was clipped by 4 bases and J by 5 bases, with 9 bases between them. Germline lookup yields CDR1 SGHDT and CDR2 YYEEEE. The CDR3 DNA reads TGTGCCAGCAGCGCGGGTACTTATGGCTACACCTTC. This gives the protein CASSAGTYGYTF. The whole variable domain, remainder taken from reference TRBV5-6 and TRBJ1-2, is DAGVTQSPTHLIKTRGQQVTLRCSPKSGHDTVSWYQQALGQGPQFIFQYYEEEERQRGNFPDRFSGHQFPNYSSELNVNALLLGDSALYLCASSAGTYGYTFGSGTRLTVV.

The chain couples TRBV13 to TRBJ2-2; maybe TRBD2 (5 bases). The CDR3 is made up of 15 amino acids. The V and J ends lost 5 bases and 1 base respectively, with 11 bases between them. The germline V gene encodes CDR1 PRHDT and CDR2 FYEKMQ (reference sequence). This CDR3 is CASSPGRGNTGELFF. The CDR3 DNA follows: TGTGCCAGCAGCCCGGGGAGAGGGAACACCGGGGAGCTGTTTTTT.

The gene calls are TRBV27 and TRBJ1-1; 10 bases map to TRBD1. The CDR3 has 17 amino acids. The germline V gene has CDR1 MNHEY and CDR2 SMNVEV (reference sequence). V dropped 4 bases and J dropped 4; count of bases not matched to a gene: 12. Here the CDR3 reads CASSSPGTGVISTEAFF. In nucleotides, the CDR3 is TGTGCCAGCAGTTCCCCCGGGACAGGGGTGATTTCCACTGAAGCTTTCTTT.

For the CDR3, the DNA is TGTGCCAGCAGCTCCGTACTGGCGACAGATACGCAGTATTTT. Translation gives CASSSVLATDTQYF. The rearrangement links TRBV7-2 to TRBJ2-3, with D uncertain. Germline loops: CDR1 SGHTA, CDR2 FQGNSA. This CDR3 spans 14 amino acids. The V end lost 4 bases, the J end lost 3 bases, and 11 bases lay between the germline ends.